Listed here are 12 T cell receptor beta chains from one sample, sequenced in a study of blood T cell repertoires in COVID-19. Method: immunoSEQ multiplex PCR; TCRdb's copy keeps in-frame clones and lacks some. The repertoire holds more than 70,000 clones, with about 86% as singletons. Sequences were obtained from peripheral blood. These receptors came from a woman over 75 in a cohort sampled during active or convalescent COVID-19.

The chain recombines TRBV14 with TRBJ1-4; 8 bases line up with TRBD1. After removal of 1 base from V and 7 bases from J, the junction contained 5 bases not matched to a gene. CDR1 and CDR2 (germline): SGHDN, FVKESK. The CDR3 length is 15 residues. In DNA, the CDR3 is TGTGCCAGCAGCCAAGTCAACAGGGGGGCTGAAAAACTGTTTTTT. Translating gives CASSQVNRGAEKLFF.

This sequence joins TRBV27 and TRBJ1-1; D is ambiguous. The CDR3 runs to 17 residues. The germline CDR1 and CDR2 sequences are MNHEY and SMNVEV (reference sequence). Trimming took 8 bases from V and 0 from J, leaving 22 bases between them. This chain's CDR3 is CASSPSRRYLMNTEAFF. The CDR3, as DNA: TGTGCCAGCTCCCCCTCCCGTCGCTACCTTATGAACACTGAAGCTTTCTTT.

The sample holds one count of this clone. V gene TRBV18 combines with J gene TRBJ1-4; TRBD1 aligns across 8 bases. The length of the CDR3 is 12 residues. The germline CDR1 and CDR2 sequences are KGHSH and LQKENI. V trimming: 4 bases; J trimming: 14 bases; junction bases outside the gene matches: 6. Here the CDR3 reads CASSLPDRALFF. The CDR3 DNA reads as TGTGCCAGCTCACTCCCGGACAGGGCCCTGTTTTTT.

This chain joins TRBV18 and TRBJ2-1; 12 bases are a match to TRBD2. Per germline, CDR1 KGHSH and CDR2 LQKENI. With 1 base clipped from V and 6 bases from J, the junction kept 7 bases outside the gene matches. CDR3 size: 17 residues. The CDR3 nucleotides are TGTGCCAGCTCACCACGTATGACTAGCGGGAGCACCAATGAGCAGTTCTTC. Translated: CASSPRMTSGSTNEQFF.

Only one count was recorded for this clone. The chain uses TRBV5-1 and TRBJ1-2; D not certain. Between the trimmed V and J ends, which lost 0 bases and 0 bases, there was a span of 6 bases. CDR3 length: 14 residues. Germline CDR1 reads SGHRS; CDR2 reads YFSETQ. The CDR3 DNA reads TGCGCCAGCAGCTTGGGGGCAGCTAACTATGGCTACACCTTC. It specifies CASSLGAANYGYTF.

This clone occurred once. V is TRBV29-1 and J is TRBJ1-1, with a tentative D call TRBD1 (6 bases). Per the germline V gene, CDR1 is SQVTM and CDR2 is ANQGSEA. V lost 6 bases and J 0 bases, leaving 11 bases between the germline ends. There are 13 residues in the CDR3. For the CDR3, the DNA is TGCAGCGTGTCCGGGACACTGAACACTGAAGCTTTCTTT. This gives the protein CSVSGTLNTEAFF.

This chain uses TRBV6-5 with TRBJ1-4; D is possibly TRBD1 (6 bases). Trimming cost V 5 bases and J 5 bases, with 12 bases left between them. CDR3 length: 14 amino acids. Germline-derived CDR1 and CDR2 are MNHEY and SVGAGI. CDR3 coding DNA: TGTGCCAGCAGTCCCGGGACACTGAATGAAAAACTGTTTTTT. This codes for CASSPGTLNEKLFF.

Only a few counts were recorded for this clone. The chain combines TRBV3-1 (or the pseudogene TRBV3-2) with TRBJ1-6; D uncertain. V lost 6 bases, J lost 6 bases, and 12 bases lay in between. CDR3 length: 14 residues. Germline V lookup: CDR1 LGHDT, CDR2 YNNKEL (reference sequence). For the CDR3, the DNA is TGTGCCAGCAGGCTGGAGGGAATTAATTCACCCCTCCACTTT. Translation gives CASRLEGINSPLHF.

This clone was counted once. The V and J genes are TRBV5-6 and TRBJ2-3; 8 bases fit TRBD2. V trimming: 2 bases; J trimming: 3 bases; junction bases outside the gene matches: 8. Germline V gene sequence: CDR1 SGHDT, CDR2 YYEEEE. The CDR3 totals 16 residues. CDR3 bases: TGTGCCAGCAGCTTAGGACTAGCCGTAAGGACAGATACGCAGTATTTT. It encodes CASSLGLAVRTDTQYF.

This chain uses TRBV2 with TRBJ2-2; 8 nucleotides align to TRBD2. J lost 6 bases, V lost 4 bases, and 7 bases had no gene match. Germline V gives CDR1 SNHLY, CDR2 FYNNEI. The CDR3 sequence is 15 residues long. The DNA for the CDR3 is TGTGCCAGCAGTGGAAACGGGAGGGCCGCCGGGGAGCTGTTTTTT. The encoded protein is CASSGNGRAAGELFF.

The CDR3, as DNA: TGTGCCAGCAGCCAAGATAAAAAGAGGGAGGGCCCCACAGATACGCAGTATTTT. This translates into CASSQDKKREGPTDTQYF. V gene TRBV4-2 combines with J gene TRBJ2-3; the match to TRBD2 covers 7 bases. Germline V gives CDR1 LGHNA, CDR2 YNFKEQ. The CDR3 sequence is 18 residues long. J gave up 2 bases and V 0 bases, and 11 bases lay outside the gene matches.

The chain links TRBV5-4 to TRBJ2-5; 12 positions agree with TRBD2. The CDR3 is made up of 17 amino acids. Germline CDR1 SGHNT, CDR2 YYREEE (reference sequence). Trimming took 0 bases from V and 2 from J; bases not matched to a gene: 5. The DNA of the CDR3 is TGTGCCAGCAGCTTGGGGACCGGACTAGCGGGGCAAGAGACCCAGTACTTC. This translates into CASSLGTGLAGQETQYF.